Described below is a single TCR beta chain sequence and its context. This clonotype was seen only once. This clone's antigen is unknown. The input lacks base qualities; no much larger clone sits a single base away. One read alone makes for weak evidence. The TCR beta CDR3 regions were amplified from the RNA transcripts. The TCR CDR3 was subjected to a first round of RT-PCR using the HTBI primer set and the Qiagen OneStep RT-PCR kit. Libraries were constructed in a second round of multiplex PCR, after which size selection and purification were performed. The libraries were sequenced on an Illumina HiSeq2000 using paired-end 100 bp reads. Concerning the study's data processing: SOAPnuke was used to process the raw data, throwing out any read that contained adapters or uncalled bases, had a mean Phred below 15, or lacked an exact constant-primer or identifier match. COPE v1.2.5 was used to merge high-quality paired reads, and clonotypes were defined as unique nucleotide sequences. MiTCR v1.1 was used to align the clonotypes against IMGT TRBV, TRBD and TRBJ reference segments. Only V-J combinations with frequency above 0.0001, covering about 99% of repertoires, were analysed. A TCS score was defined as the ratio between F50 (clonal expansion) and ExV (chaos), using BLOSUM62-based TCRdist between CDR3 peptides within each V-J. Welch's t-statistics and random forest reduced around 510 V-J features to 13, which were used in a naive Bayes classifier (R e1071). TCRdb ran its own pipeline on the public reads, namely fastp trimming at Q25 and MiXCR clone calling, and kept in-frame beta chains. All rows with the same CDR3 protein become a single entry with the most common DNA and genes. The V and J calls come from TCRdb's annotation, not from the publication. This sample lists 550,000 to 600,000 distinct CDR3 sequences; approximately 15% were detected once. In total, the top ten clones hold 18% of the sample.

The sample originates from a study of T cells in Graves' hyperthyroidism and ophthalmopathy (dated by TCRdb to the late 2010s). Study-level background: Peripheral blood samples were taken at the time of initial diagnosis, prior to any treatment. TCR V-J signatures able to tell the groups apart were searched for in a discovery cohort of approximately 95 patients, of whom more than 40 had Graves' ophthalmopathy and more than 55 had stable Graves' hyperthyroidism. Whether ophthalmopathy could be predicted prospectively was tested in an independent validation cohort made up of under 20 hyperthyroidism patients plus 17 patients who later progressed to ophthalmopathy. The 75 to 100 discovery patients were divided at random into training and test sets in a 7:3 ratio. Thyroid tissue and blood T-cell repertoires from six or seven Graves' hyperthyroidism patients were also compared in the study. Following sampling, methimazole starting at 30 mg daily was given to hyperthyroidism patients, and high-dose intravenous methylprednisolone was given to ophthalmopathy patients. The paper reports TCR Vbeta CDR3 sequencing of about 140 peripheral blood samples: 40 to 45 ophthalmopathy, around 80 hyperthyroidism and approximately 17 progressor patients. Study-wide conclusions, independent of this receptor: During validation, the model predicted progression to ophthalmopathy a median of around 6 months ahead of onset, with 60% to 71% sensitivity and 72.22% specificity. Blood samples also contained most of the expanded thyroid clonotypes (frequency above 0.001), which suggests that blood repertoires may reflect thyroid immune responses. No statistical method was used to fix the sample size in advance, and group allocation was not hidden from the investigators. A 13 V-J signature model separated ophthalmopathy from stable hyperthyroidism, with roughly 88% sensitivity and around 84% specificity in cross-validation and 80%/75% in testing.

Per the germline V gene, KGHSH is the CDR1 and LQKENI is the CDR2. The CDR3, from cysteine to phenylalanine, totals 17 residues. Only CDR3 DNA remains: 51 bases, in frame from the first base. V is clipped by 6 bases and J by 2 bases, and the sequence between their germline boundaries is 20 bases long. Graves' hyperthyroidism was defined as stable when no progression to ophthalmopathy occurred over 18 months of follow-up. Hyperthyroidism patients were newly diagnosed, with disease duration under 2 months, and aged 18 to 65 years. Patients with uncontrolled infections, other autoimmune diseases, pregnancy or lactation were excluded. Clinical symptoms, serum thyroxine and TRAb, thyroid ultrasound, and orbital computed tomography formed the basis for the diagnoses. Ficoll-Paque density gradient centrifugation was used to isolate PBMCs from about 9.4 ml of fresh peripheral blood. Total RNA was extracted with Trizol reagent, and quality was checked on an Agilent 2100 Bioanalyzer.

This TCR derives from a woman in her late teens or twenties with Graves' hyperthyroidism. The chain was built from TRBV18 and TRBJ1-5, with a tentative D gene TRBD1 over 6 matching bases. The sequenced material came from blood. The DNA is TGTGCCAGCTCGATTAGGGCCCGGGACAACGGCAATCAGCCCCAGCATTTT. Its protein reads: CASSIRARDNGNQPQHF.